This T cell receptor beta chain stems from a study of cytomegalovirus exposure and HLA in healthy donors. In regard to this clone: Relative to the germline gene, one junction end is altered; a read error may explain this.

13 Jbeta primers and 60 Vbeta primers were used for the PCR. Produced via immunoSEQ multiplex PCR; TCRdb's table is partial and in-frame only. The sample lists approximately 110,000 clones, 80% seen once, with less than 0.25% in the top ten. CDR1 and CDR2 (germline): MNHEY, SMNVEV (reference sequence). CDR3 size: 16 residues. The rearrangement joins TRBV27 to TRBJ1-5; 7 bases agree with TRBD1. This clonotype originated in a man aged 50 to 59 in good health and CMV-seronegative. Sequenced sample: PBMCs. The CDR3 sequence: CARSSSPTGGNQPQHF. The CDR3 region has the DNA TGTGCCCGCAGTTCCTCCCCCACAGGGGGCAATCAGCCCCAGCATTTT.